The sequence of this T cell receptor beta chain was determined in a study of cytomegalovirus exposure and HLA in healthy donors. Study-wide background: Early on, a data release was issued that held about 85 million unique TCRs from HLA-typed donors.

Study-level findings and limits: In an earlier analysis, about 87% or about 30%: the productive usage of most TCR beta V segments. 164 TCR beta chains were listed as cytomegalovirus-associated.

PCR employed 60 Vbeta and 13 Jbeta primers. Only in-frame clones appear in the TCRdb table, and some are missing; sequencing was by immunoSEQ multiplex PCR. Of around 130,000 clones in the sample, approximately 72% are singletons; the top ten hold about 3%. Germline V gives CDR1 MNHEY, CDR2 SVGAGI. Trimming left V 5 bases short and J 7 bases short, with 12 bases between. This CDR3 has 13 residues. On this clone: Antigen: not known.

Healthy individuals who donated bone marrow served as the donors. The source of this sequence is a human donor in good health. The sequenced material came from PBMCs. The chain has TRBV6-5 and TRBJ2-4; D gene ambiguous. The CDR3 DNA sequence: TGTGCCAGCAGTGAAACGGGTAGGAACATTCAGTACTTC. Translating it yields CASSETGRNIQYF.